The rows below give T cell receptor beta chains drawn from one sample of a study of graft-versus-host responses after intestinal transplantation. Profiled with immunoSEQ multiplex PCR; TCRdb holds only in-frame clones, not every one. Of about 88,000 clones in the sample, less than 95% are singletons; the top ten hold over 0.15%. These receptors have no known antigen. This sample comprised unstimulated CD4+ T cells sorted from spleen or lymph node cells, obtained before transplant. The receptors come from a human donor who was the organ donor for an intestinal transplant. Both conserved end residues are part of each CDR3. Each record gives: clone size, J gene, D gene, V gene, CDR3 protein, CDR3 DNA. A D gene is named only where the DNA matches it firmly. Expanded clones are given a class, and other clones once, few, many or no size at all.

abundance: NA; j_gene: TRBJ1-1; d_gene: TRBD1; v_gene: TRBV27; CDR3aa: CASTPGQGPYGTEAFF; CDR3nt: TGTGCCAGCACCCCGGGACAGGGGCCATATGGCACTGAAGCTTTCTTT
abundance: NA; j_gene: TRBJ2-4; d_gene: NA; v_gene: TRBV21-1; CDR3aa: CASSAWDKLNIQYF; CDR3nt: TGTGCCAGCAGCGCTTGGGATAAGTTAAACATTCAGTACTTC
abundance: once; j_gene: TRBJ2-7; d_gene: TRBD2; v_gene: TRBV5-1; CDR3aa: CASQGTSGGREQYF; CDR3nt: TGCGCCAGCCAGGGGACTAGCGGGGGACGCGAGCAGTACTTC
abundance: NA; j_gene: TRBJ2-1; d_gene: NA; v_gene: TRBV5-1; CDR3aa: CASSPLGAGNEQFF; CDR3nt: TGCGCCAGCAGCCCGCTGGGGGCTGGGAATGAGCAGTTCTTC
abundance: few; j_gene: TRBJ2-1; d_gene: NA; v_gene: TRBV11-1; CDR3aa: CASSRSGLVSYNEQFF; CDR3nt: TGTGCCAGCAGCCGCTCGGGGTTGGTTTCCTACAATGAGCAGTTCTTC
abundance: NA; j_gene: TRBJ2-3; d_gene: TRBD2; v_gene: TRBV5-1; CDR3aa: CASIMGLAGADTQYF; CDR3nt: TGCGCCAGCATAATGGGACTAGCGGGGGCAGATACGCAGTATTTT
abundance: NA; j_gene: TRBJ1-2; d_gene: NA; v_gene: TRBV7-2; CDR3aa: CASSLVFSGIYGYTF; CDR3nt: TGTGCCAGCAGCTTAGTCTTTTCGGGGATATATGGCTACACCTTC
abundance: NA; j_gene: TRBJ2-5; d_gene: NA; v_gene: TRBV19; CDR3aa: CASKFSGTPQETQYF; CDR3nt: TGTGCCAGTAAATTTTCCGGGACACCTCAAGAGACCCAGTACTTC
abundance: once; j_gene: TRBJ1-2; d_gene: TRBD1; v_gene: TRBV28; CDR3aa: CASSIPGQGWVGYTF; CDR3nt: TGTGCCAGCAGTATACCGGGACAGGGATGGGTAGGCTACACCTTC
abundance: NA; j_gene: TRBJ2-2; d_gene: NA; v_gene: TRBV18; CDR3aa: CASSPILGGNTGELFF; CDR3nt: TGTGCCAGCTCACCAATTTTAGGCGGGAACACCGGGGAGCTGTTTTTT
abundance: NA; j_gene: TRBJ2-1; d_gene: TRBD1; v_gene: TRBV5-1; CDR3aa: CASSWTGQGYNEQFF; CDR3nt: TGCGCCAGCAGCTGGACGGGACAGGGCTACAATGAGCAGTTCTTC
abundance: NA; j_gene: TRBJ2-6; d_gene: TRBD1; v_gene: TRBV9; CDR3aa: CASSVEGLGRGNSGANVLTF; CDR3nt: TGTGCCAGCAGCGTAGAGGGTTTGGGCAGGGGGAACTCTGGGGCCAACGTCCTGACTTTC
abundance: NA; j_gene: TRBJ1-2; d_gene: TRBD1; v_gene: TRBV28; CDR3aa: CALGQEFRSGYTF; CDR3nt: TGTGCCCTTGGACAGGAATTTCGTTCTGGCTACACCTTC
abundance: once; j_gene: TRBJ2-3; d_gene: NA; v_gene: TRBV6-1; CDR3aa: CASSYIMDTQYF; CDR3nt: TGTGCCAGCTCATATATCATGGATACGCAGTATTTT
abundance: NA; j_gene: TRBJ1-6; d_gene: NA; v_gene: TRBV7-2; CDR3aa: CASSPTAGTYNSPLHF; CDR3nt: TGTGCCAGCAGCCCAACGGCGGGGACCTATAATTCACCCCTCCACTTT
abundance: NA; j_gene: TRBJ2-5; d_gene: NA; v_gene: TRBV11-2; CDR3aa: CASALRAGYQETQYF; CDR3nt: TGTGCCAGCGCACTCCGGGCTGGATACCAAGAGACCCAGTACTTC
abundance: NA; j_gene: TRBJ2-5; d_gene: NA; v_gene: TRBV14; CDR3aa: CASSQLVLETQYF; CDR3nt: TGTGCCAGCAGCCAACTAGTACTCGAGACCCAGTACTTC
abundance: NA; j_gene: TRBJ2-7; d_gene: TRBD1; v_gene: TRBV28; CDR3aa: CASGGGQGPSYEQYF; CDR3nt: TGTGCCAGCGGGGGGGGACAGGGACCCTCCTACGAGCAGTACTTC
abundance: NA; j_gene: TRBJ2-2; d_gene: NA; v_gene: TRBV6-1; CDR3aa: CASSELAGELFF; CDR3nt: TGTGCCAGCAGTGAATTAGCCGGGGAGCTGTTTTTT
abundance: NA; j_gene: TRBJ1-2; d_gene: NA; v_gene: TRBV19; CDR3aa: CASSIAPGPYYGYTF; CDR3nt: TGTGCCAGTAGTATAGCCCCGGGGCCTTACTATGGCTACACCTTC
abundance: NA; j_gene: TRBJ1-1; d_gene: NA; v_gene: TRBV6-5; CDR3aa: CASSSLSRGTEAFF; CDR3nt: TGTGCCAGCAGTTCCCTCAGTCGAGGGACTGAAGCTTTCTTT
abundance: NA; j_gene: TRBJ1-5; d_gene: NA; v_gene: TRBV12-5; CDR3aa: CASGLGQGDYSNQPQHF; CDR3nt: TGTGCTAGTGGTTTAGGGCAGGGCGATTATAGCAATCAGCCCCAGCATTTT